The clone carrying this T cell receptor (beta chain) was detected once. Its antigen is not known. Trimming removed 1 base from V and 2 bases from J; junction bases left unmatched: 8. There are 17 residues in the CDR3. Germline CDR1 is LNHDA and CDR2 is SQIVND (reference sequence). The data derive from a study of T cell responses to AZD1222 COVID-19 vaccine. Study-wide findings and caveats: Of the AZD1222 recipients, only five to seven were seropositive at baseline.

Measured with immunoSEQ multiplex PCR; TCRdb has only the in-frame clones, and not every one. The sample shows more than 140,000 clones, 70% to 90% of them seen only once. The clonotype comes from an adult in good health. The genes are TRBV19 and TRBJ2-7, with 10 bases lining up with TRBD2. The specimen comprised peripheral blood, sampled on day 0 of AZD1222 vaccination. CDR3 sequence: CASSIAGGLANAYEQYF. For the CDR3, the DNA is TGTGCCAGTAGTATAGCTGGGGGACTAGCGAACGCCTACGAGCAGTACTTC.